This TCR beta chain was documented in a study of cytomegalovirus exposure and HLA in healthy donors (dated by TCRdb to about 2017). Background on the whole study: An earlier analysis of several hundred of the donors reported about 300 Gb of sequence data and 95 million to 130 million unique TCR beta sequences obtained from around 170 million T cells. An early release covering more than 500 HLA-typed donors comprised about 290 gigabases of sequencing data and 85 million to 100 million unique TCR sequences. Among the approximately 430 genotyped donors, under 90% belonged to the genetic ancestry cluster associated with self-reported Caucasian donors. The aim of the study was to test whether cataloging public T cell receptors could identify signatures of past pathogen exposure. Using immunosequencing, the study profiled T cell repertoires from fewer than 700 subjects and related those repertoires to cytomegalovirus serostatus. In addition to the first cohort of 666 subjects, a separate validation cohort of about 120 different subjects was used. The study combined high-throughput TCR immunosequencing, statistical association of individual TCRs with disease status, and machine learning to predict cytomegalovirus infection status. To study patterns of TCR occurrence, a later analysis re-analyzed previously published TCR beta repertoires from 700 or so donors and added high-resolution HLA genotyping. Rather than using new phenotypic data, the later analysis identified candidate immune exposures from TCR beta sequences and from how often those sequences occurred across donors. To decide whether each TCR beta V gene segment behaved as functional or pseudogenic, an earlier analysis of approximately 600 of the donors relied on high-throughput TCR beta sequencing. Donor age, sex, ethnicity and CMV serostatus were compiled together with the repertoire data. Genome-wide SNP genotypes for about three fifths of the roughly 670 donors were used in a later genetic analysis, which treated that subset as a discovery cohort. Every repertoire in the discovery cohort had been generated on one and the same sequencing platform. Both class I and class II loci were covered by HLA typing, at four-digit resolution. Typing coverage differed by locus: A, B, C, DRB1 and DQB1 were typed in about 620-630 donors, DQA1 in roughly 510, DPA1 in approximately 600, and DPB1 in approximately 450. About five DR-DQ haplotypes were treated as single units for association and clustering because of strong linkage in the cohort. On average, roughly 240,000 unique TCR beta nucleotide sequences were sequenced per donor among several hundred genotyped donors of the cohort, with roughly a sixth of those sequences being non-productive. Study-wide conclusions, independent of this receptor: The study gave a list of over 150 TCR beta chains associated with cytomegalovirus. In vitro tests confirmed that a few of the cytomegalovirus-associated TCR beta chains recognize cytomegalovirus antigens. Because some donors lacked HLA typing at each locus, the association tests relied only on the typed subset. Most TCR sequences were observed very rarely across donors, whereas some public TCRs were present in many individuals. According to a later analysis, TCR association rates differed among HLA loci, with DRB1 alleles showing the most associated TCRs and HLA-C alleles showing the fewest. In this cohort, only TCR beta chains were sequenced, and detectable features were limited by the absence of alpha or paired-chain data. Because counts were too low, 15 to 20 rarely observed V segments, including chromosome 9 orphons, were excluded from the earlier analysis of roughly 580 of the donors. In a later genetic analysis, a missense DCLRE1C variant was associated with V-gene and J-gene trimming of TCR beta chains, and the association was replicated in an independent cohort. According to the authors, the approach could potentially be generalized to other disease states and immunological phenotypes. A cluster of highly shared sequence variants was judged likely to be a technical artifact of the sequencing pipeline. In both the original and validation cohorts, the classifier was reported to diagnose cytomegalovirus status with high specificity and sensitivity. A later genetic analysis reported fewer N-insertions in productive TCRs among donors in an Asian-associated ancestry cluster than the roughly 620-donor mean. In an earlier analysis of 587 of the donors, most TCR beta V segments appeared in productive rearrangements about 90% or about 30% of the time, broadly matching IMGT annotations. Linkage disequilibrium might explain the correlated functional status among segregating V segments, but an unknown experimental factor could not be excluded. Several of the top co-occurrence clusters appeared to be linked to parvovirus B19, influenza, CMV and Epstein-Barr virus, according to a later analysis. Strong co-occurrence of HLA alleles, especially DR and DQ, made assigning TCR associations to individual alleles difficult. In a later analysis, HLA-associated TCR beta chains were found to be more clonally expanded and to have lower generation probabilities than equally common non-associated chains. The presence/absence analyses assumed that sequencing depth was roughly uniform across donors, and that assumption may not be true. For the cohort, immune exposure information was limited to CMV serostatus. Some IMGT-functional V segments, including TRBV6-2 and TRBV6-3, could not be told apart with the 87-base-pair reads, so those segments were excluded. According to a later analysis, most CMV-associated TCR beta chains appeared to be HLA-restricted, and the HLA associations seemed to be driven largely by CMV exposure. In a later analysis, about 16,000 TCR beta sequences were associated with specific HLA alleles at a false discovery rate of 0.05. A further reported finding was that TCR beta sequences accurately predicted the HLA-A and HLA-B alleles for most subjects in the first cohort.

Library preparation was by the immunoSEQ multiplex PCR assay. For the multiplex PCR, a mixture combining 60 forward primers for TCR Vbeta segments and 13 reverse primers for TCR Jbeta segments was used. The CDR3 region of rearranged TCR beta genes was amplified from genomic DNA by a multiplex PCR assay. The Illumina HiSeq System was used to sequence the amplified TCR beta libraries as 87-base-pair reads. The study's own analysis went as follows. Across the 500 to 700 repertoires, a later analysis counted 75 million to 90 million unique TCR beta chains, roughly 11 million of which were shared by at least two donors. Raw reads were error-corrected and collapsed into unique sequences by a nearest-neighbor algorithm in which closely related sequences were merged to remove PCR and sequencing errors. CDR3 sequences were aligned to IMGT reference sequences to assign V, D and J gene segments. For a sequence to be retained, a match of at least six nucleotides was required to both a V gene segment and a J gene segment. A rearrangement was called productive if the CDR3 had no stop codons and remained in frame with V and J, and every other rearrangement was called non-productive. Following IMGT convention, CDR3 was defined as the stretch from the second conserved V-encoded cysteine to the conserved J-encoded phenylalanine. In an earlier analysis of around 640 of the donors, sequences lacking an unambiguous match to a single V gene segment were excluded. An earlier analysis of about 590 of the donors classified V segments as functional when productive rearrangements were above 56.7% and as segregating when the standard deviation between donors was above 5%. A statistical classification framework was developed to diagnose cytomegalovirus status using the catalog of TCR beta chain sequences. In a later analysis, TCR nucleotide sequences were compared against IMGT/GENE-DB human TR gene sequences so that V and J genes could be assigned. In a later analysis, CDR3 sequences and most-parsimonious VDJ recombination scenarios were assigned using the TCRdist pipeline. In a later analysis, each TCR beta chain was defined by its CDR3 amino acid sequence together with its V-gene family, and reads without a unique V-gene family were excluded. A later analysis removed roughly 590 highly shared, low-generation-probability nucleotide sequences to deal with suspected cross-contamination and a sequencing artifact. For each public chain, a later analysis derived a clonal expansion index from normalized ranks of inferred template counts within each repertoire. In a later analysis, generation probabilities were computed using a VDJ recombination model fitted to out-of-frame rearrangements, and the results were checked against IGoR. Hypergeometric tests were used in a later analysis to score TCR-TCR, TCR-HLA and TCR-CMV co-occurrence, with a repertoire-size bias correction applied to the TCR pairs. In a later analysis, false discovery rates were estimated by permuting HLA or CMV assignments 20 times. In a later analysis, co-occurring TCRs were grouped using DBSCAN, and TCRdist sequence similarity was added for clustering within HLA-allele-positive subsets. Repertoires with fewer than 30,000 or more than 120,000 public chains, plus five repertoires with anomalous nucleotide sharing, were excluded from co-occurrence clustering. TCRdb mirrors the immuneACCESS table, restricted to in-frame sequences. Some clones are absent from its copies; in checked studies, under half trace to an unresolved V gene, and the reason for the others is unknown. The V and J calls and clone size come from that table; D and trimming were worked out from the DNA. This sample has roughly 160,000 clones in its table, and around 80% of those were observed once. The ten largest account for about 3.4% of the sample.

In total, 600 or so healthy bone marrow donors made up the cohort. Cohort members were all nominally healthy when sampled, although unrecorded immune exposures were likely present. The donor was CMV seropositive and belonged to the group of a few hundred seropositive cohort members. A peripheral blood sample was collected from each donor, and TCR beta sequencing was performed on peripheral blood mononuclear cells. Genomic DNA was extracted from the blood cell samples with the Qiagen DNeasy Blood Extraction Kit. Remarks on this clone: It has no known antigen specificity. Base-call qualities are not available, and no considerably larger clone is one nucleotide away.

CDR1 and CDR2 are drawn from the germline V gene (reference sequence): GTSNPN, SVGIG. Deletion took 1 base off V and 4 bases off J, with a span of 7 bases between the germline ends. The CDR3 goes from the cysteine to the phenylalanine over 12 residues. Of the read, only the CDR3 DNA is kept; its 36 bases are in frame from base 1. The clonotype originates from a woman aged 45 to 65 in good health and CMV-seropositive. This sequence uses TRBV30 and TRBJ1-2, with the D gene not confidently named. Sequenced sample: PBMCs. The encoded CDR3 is CAWSARGYGYTF. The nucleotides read TGTGCCTGGAGTGCTCGCGGCTATGGCTACACCTTC.